A selection of T cell receptor beta chains follows, all from one sample in a study of shared clonotypes between healthy human individuals. Libraries were prepared by immunoSEQ multiplex PCR; TCRdb keeps only in-frame clonotypes and omits some of them. The sample lists some 2,000,000 clones, over 85% seen once, with about 1.1% in the top ten. The sequenced material came from naive CD8+ T cells sorted from blood. The receptors were gathered from a young man in good health. Each CDR3 is given with its conserved first and last residue. Clone size is stated in some rows and not others, as once, few, many or a class when expanded.

v_gene: TRBV6-1; j_gene: TRBJ1-5; abundance: -; CDR3aa: CASSEMDVNQPQHF
v_gene: TRBV10-3; j_gene: TRBJ2-7; abundance: -; CDR3aa: CAISSGGVSYEQYF
v_gene: TRBV7-9; j_gene: TRBJ2-7; abundance: -; CDR3aa: CASSSTNQMSYEQYF
v_gene: TRBV7-9; j_gene: TRBJ1-2; abundance: once; CDR3aa: CASSLEGITGIRGYTF
v_gene: TRBV12-5; j_gene: TRBJ1-2; abundance: -; CDR3aa: CASGPRVARQGIYGYTF
v_gene: TRBV6-5; j_gene: TRBJ2-3; abundance: -; CDR3aa: CATLPVREASDTQYF
v_gene: TRBV6-5; j_gene: TRBJ2-3; abundance: -; CDR3aa: CASSPGGPADTQYF
v_gene: TRBV27; j_gene: TRBJ2-7; abundance: once; CDR3aa: CASSVQGVYEQYF
v_gene: TRBV11-2; j_gene: TRBJ2-7; abundance: -; CDR3aa: CASSLSPNYEQYF
v_gene: TRBV9; j_gene: TRBJ2-1; abundance: -; CDR3aa: CASSAGQNYNEQFF
v_gene: TRBV6-5; j_gene: TRBJ1-5; abundance: -; CDR3aa: CASSYREGSQPQHF
v_gene: TRBV28; j_gene: TRBJ2-7; abundance: -; CDR3aa: CASSLSISTYEQYF
v_gene: TRBV2; j_gene: TRBJ2-7; abundance: -; CDR3aa: CASSGTGGAYEQYF
v_gene: TRBV6-1; j_gene: TRBJ2-7; abundance: once; CDR3aa: CASSEEPGLIFSYEQYF
v_gene: TRBV4-3; j_gene: TRBJ2-7; abundance: once; CDR3aa: CASSLGISYEQYF
v_gene: TRBV6-1; j_gene: TRBJ1-5; abundance: once; CDR3aa: CASSELALSNQPQHF
v_gene: TRBV27; j_gene: TRBJ1-1; abundance: -; CDR3aa: CSPPQEGRWYTEAFF
v_gene: TRBV2; j_gene: TRBJ1-1; abundance: -; CDR3aa: CASSDDRGTEAFF
v_gene: TRBV6-1; j_gene: TRBJ1-1; abundance: -; CDR3aa: CASSESGGSTEAFF
v_gene: TRBV6-5; j_gene: TRBJ2-7; abundance: -; CDR3aa: CASPEGYEQYF
v_gene: TRBV5-1; j_gene: TRBJ2-7; abundance: -; CDR3aa: CASKPHGVSDYEQYF
v_gene: TRBV13; j_gene: TRBJ2-7; abundance: -; CDR3aa: CASSEGLAGGPSYEQYF
v_gene: TRBV30; j_gene: TRBJ2-2; abundance: -; CDR3aa: CAWSLRQDLNTGELFF
v_gene: TRBV27; j_gene: TRBJ2-7; abundance: -; CDR3aa: CASSLSLGTETYEQYF
v_gene: TRBV5-1; j_gene: TRBJ1-1; abundance: -; CDR3aa: CASSLSSSNTEAFF
v_gene: TRBV5-1; j_gene: TRBJ2-7; abundance: -; CDR3aa: CASSLGSGGASYEQYF
v_gene: TRBV7-9; j_gene: TRBJ2-7; abundance: -; CDR3aa: CASSLLQGTEQYF
v_gene: TRBV20-1; j_gene: TRBJ2-3; abundance: -; CDR3aa: CSARTDTQYF
v_gene: TRBV4-3; j_gene: TRBJ1-1; abundance: -; CDR3aa: CASSQDRTTTEAFF
v_gene: TRBV29-1; j_gene: TRBJ2-1; abundance: few; CDR3aa: CSVGPKERNEQFF
v_gene: TRBV4-1; j_gene: TRBJ2-7; abundance: few; CDR3aa: CASSQRQGVNEQYF
v_gene: TRBV9; j_gene: TRBJ1-6; abundance: -; CDR3aa: CASSVATVRNSPLHF
v_gene: TRBV4-1; j_gene: TRBJ2-1; abundance: -; CDR3aa: CASSQAGTSGRAVSWDEQFF
v_gene: TRBV6-6; j_gene: TRBJ1-5; abundance: -; CDR3aa: CASSYSPGGSNQPQHF
v_gene: TRBV4-1; j_gene: TRBJ1-3; abundance: -; CDR3aa: CASSLDGTALSGNTIYF
v_gene: TRBV6-5; j_gene: TRBJ2-5; abundance: -; CDR3aa: CASSYSITAAETQYF
v_gene: TRBV27; j_gene: TRBJ2-7; abundance: -; CDR3aa: CASRGPQGWYEQYF
v_gene: TRBV30; j_gene: TRBJ2-2; abundance: once; CDR3aa: CACFGQEDTGELFF
v_gene: TRBV13; j_gene: TRBJ1-2; abundance: -; CDR3aa: CASSLGRAPGYGYTF
v_gene: TRBV9; j_gene: TRBJ1-2; abundance: -; CDR3aa: CASSVGLGYGYTF
v_gene: TRBV2; j_gene: TRBJ2-3; abundance: -; CDR3aa: CASSEGGSADTQYF
v_gene: TRBV10-3; j_gene: TRBJ2-7; abundance: -; CDR3aa: CAIGQGSEQYF
v_gene: TRBV28; j_gene: TRBJ2-2; abundance: -; CDR3aa: CASSFSAGGPTGELFF
v_gene: TRBV11-2; j_gene: TRBJ2-5; abundance: -; CDR3aa: CASSLDSGTQETQYF
v_gene: TRBV5-8; j_gene: TRBJ2-5; abundance: -; CDR3aa: CASSRRTGQETQYF
v_gene: TRBV15; j_gene: TRBJ1-4; abundance: -; CDR3aa: CATSREDNRNEKLFF
v_gene: TRBV30; j_gene: TRBJ1-3; abundance: -; CDR3aa: CAWSVFTLGNTIYF
v_gene: TRBV7-8; j_gene: TRBJ2-5; abundance: -; CDR3aa: CASSSGTSGRDPQGTQYF